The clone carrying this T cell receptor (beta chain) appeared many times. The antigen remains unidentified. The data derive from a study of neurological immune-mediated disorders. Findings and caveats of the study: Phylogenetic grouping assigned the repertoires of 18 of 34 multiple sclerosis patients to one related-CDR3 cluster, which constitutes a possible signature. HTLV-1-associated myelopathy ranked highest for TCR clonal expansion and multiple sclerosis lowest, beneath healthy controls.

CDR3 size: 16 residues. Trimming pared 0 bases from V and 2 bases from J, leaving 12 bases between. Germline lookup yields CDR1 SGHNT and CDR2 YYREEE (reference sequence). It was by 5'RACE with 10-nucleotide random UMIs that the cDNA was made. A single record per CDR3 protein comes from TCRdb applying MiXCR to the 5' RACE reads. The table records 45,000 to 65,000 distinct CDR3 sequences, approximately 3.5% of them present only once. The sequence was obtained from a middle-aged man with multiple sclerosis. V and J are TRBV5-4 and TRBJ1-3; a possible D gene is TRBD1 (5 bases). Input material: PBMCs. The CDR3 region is CASSLAGGRAGNTIYF. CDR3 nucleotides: TGTGCCAGCAGCTTGGCCGGGGGAAGGGCTGGAAACACCATATATTTT.